This T cell receptor (beta chain) was recorded in a study of neurological immune-mediated disorders. Notes on the study in general: Association with the multiple sclerosis repertoire cluster was not found for any clinical or MRI feature. One related-CDR3 cluster, found by phylogenetic grouping, held repertoires of 18 of 34 multiple sclerosis patients and is a possible signature. The most TCR clonal expansion was seen in HTLV-1-associated myelopathy, and the least was seen in multiple sclerosis, which fell below healthy controls.

TCRdb re-called the 5' RACE reads with MiXCR, one entry per CDR3 protein. The data contain roughly 50,000 distinct CDR3 sequences, just under 4.5% of them singletons. Only a few counts were recorded for this clonotype. Antigen unknown. From germline, CDR1 is SGHTA and CDR2 FQGNSA. The CDR3 consists of 12 residues. V lost 7 bases and J 5 bases, leaving 9 bases between the germline ends. Stored at -80 C, 2 million PBMCs were the source of the unsorted libraries. Sequencing used PBMCs. This receptor was identified in an older woman with multiple sclerosis. This chain connects TRBV7-2 to TRBJ2-1; TRBD1 is a possible D gene (5 bases). The CDR3 loop reads CASTPTDNEQFF. CDR3 DNA sequence: TGTGCCAGCACCCCGACAGACAATGAGCAGTTCTTC.